The rows below give T cell receptor beta chains drawn from one sample of a study of cytomegalovirus exposure and HLA in healthy donors. Repertoires were generated with immunoSEQ multiplex PCR, while TCRdb's copy carries only in-frame clones and drops some. The table has 99,000 or so clones, roughly 73% seen once; the top ten hold 7.5% to 10%. Sequencing input: PBMCs. The source of these receptors is a woman aged 40 to 50 in good health and CMV-seropositive. Each CDR3 is given with its conserved first and last residue. D genes are given only for firm matches. Rows give clone size only sometimes, using once, few, many, or a class for an expanded clone.

TRBJ2-2	-	-	TRBV7-9	TGTGCCAGCAGCCCCAGGGAATCGAACACCGGGGAGCTGTTTTTT	CASSPRESNTGELFF
TRBJ2-7	-	TRBD2	TRBV11-3	TGTGCCAGCAGCTTAGTGTTCCAAGCGGGGGGCTCCTACGAGCAGTACTTC	CASSLVFQAGGSYEQYF
TRBJ1-1	-	-	TRBV7-3	TGTGCCAGCAGCCCTCAGACAGACACTGAAGCTTTCTTT	CASSPQTDTEAFF
TRBJ2-5	few	TRBD1	TRBV2	TGTGCCAGCAGTGGAACAGGGGTCGGGGAGACCCAGTACTTC	CASSGTGVGETQYF
TRBJ2-3	-	TRBD2	TRBV2	TGTGCCAGCAAGGGACTAGCGGGCAGCACAGATACGCAGTATTTT	CASKGLAGSTDTQYF
TRBJ2-7	-	TRBD1	TRBV28	TGTGCCAGCAGTCCTCGGACAGGGGGCGATGACGAGCAGTACTTC	CASSPRTGGDDEQYF
TRBJ2-5	-	TRBD2	TRBV5-4	TGTGCCAGCAGCTTGAGGTGGGGAAGCGGGAATGGAGAGACCCAGTACTTC	CASSLRWGSGNGETQYF
TRBJ1-2	-	TRBD1	TRBV6-1	TGTGCCAGCAGTCCGGGACAGGGGCGGGGCTACACCTTC	CASSPGQGRGYTF
TRBJ1-4	-	-	TRBV11-2	TGTGCCAGCAGCCTAAGGATCTCTAGCCCCTCTAATGAAAAACTGTTTTTT	CASSLRISSPSNEKLFF
TRBJ1-1	few	TRBD1	TRBV7-2	TGTGCCAGCAGCCCCCGGCCAGGGGGTTGGAACACTGAAGCTTTCTTT	CASSPRPGGWNTEAFF
TRBJ2-3	-	TRBD2	TRBV5-1	TGCGCCAGCAGCCCGGGGGGGGTACGTCCAGATACGCAGTATTTT	CASSPGGVRPDTQYF
TRBJ2-7	-	-	TRBV5-1	TGCGCCAGCAGCACCCAGGGGGGAACCTACGAGCAGTACTTC	CASSTQGGTYEQYF
TRBJ2-5	-	-	TRBV7-2	TGTGCCAGCAGCTTAGAACTCCAAGAGACCCAGTACTTC	CASSLELQETQYF
TRBJ2-7	few	-	TRBV2	TGTGCCAGCAGTGTCCTCGGTTGGCCAGCGACCGACGAGCAGTACTTC	CASSVLGWPATDEQYF
TRBJ1-2	-	-	TRBV7-2	TGTGCCAGCAGCCTACAGGTCGAGGGCTACACCTTC	CASSLQVEGYTF
TRBJ2-3	few	-	TRBV27	TGTGCCAGCAGCTGGGGTGGGAGCGGTACGCAGTATTTT	CASSWGGSGTQYF
TRBJ1-6	-	-	TRBV7-9	TGTTCCAGCAGCCCCCAAAGAGATTCACCCCTCCACTTT	CSSSPQRDSPLHF
TRBJ2-1	-	TRBD2	TRBV5-6	TGTGCCAGCAGCCTCCCGGGGGGGTGGGGGAGTCGCGGCAATGAGCAGTTCTTC	CASSLPGGWGSRGNEQFF
TRBJ1-1	once	-	TRBV27	TGTGCCAGTATCTCCAACACTGAAGCTTTCTTT	CASISNTEAFF
TRBJ2-4	-	TRBD1	TRBV6-1	TGTGCCAGCAGTGGGACAGGGGCGAGAGCCAAAAACATTCAGTACTTC	CASSGTGARAKNIQYF
TRBJ2-6	-	TRBD2	TRBV19	TGTGCCACGACCACCCTAGCGGGGGGGCGTGGGGCCAACGTCCTGACTTTC	CATTTLAGGRGANVLTF
TRBJ2-7	-	-	TRBV19	TGTGCCAGCCATGACAGTACTAAATCCTACGAGCAGTACTTC	CASHDSTKSYEQYF
TRBJ2-7	-	-	TRBV28	TGTGCCAGCAGTTTCACAACGTACGAGCAGTACTTC	CASSFTTYEQYF
TRBJ1-2	-	-	TRBV5-4	TGTGCCACCTCCATCGCAGACTATGGCTACACCTTC	CATSIADYGYTF
TRBJ2-2	-	-	TRBV5-1	TGCGCCAGCAGCTTGGGTTTCGACACCGGGGAGCTGTTTTTT	CASSLGFDTGELFF
TRBJ2-7	once	TRBD1	TRBV5-6	TGTGCCAGCAGCTTGATGGGACAGGCCTCCTACGAGCAGTACTTC	CASSLMGQASYEQYF
TRBJ1-6	-	TRBD1	TRBV9	TGTGCCAGCAGCTCCCGGGACAGCTCCTATAATTCACCCCTCCACTTT	CASSSRDSSYNSPLHF
TRBJ2-6	-	TRBD1	TRBV28	TGTGCCAGCAGTCGGGGACAGTACTCTGGGGCCAACGTCCTGACTTTC	CASSRGQYSGANVLTF
TRBJ2-1	-	TRBD2	TRBV7-2	TGTGCCAGCAGCCCCCCAAGCGGGAGCGGTTACAATGAGCAGTTCTTC	CASSPPSGSGYNEQFF
TRBJ1-2	few	-	TRBV19	TGTGCCAGTAGACCCAAGGGGGTCTCTAACTATGGCTACACCTTC	CASRPKGVSNYGYTF
TRBJ1-1	-	-	TRBV28	TGTGCCAGTCCTGTTGTGAGGTCTAGAGATATGATGAACACTGAAGCTTTCTTT	CASPVVRSRDMMNTEAFF
TRBJ2-3	-	TRBD2	TRBV6-5	TGTGCCAGCAGTTACAGCGGGGGCCAGTTCACAGATACGCAGTATTTT	CASSYSGGQFTDTQYF
TRBJ2-1	-	TRBD2	TRBV28	TGTGCCAGCAGCCTCTGGGTAGCGGGAGGATACAATGAGCAGTTCTTC	CASSLWVAGGYNEQFF
TRBJ2-5	-	TRBD1	TRBV19	TGTGCCAGTAGTACACAACAGGGGCAGGAGACCCAGTACTTC	CASSTQQGQETQYF
TRBJ1-2	-	-	TRBV5-6	TGTGCCAGCAGCTTGGTGATTCGGGAGAACTATGGCTACACCTTC	CASSLVIRENYGYTF
TRBJ1-5	-	-	TRBV18	TGTGCCAGCTCCCTGCAGGGCTGGGGCAATCAGCCCCAGCATTTT	CASSLQGWGNQPQHF
TRBJ2-5	-	-	TRBV20-1	TGCAGTGCTAGAGAGAAACGGGCCCAGTACTTC	CSAREKRAQYF
TRBJ2-4	-	TRBD1	TRBV10-3	TGTGCCATCAGTGAAGCTCTGGGGACAGCTGAGGCCAAAAACATTCAGTACTTC	CAISEALGTAEAKNIQYF